The T cell receptor (beta chain) under discussion was sequenced for a study of shared T cell receptors in the human thymus. Comment on this clone: At one end the junction does not follow the germline gene, possibly because of a read error. Other DNA sequences in this sample translate to the same CDR3.

Germline loops: CDR1 SGHDT, CDR2 YYEEEE. The CDR3 is 15 residues long. Libraries were prepared by immunoSEQ multiplex PCR; TCRdb keeps only in-frame clonotypes and omits some of them. The table lists hundreds of thousands of clones, 80% to 90% of them singletons. These same data were also listed under a study on human thymus T cells. As that study records: Thymic material originated from resections removed in the course of corrective heart surgery.

The source of this sequence is a boy under two years old with a congenital heart defect. This sequence joins TRBV5-6 and TRBJ1-2; possible D gene TRBD1, 5 bases. The sample taken for sequencing was thymocytes. The CDR3 spells CASSLGPSRQYGYTF. CDR3 sequence (DNA): TGTGCCAGCAGTTTGGGGCCTTCCCGTCAATATGGCTACACCTTC. Using reference TRBV5-6 and TRBJ1-2 for the parts outside the CDR3, the full variable domain is DAGVTQSPTHLIKTRGQQVTLRCSPKSGHDTVSWYQQALGQGPQFIFQYYEEEERQRGNFPDRFSGHQFPNYSSELNVNALLLGDSALYLCASSLGPSRQYGYTFGSGTRLTVV.